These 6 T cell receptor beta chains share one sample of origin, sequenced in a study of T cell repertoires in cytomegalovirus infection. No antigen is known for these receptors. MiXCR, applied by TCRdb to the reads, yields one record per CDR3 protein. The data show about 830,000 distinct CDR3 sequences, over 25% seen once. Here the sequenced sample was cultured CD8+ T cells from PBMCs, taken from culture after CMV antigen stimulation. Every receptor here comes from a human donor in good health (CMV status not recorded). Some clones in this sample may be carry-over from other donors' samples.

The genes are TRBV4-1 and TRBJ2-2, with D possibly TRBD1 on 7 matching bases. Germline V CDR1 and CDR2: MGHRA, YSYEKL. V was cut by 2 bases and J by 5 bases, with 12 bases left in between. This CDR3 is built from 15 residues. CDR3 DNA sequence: TGCGCCAGCAGCCAATCCAGGGGGGAAACCGGGGAGCTGTTTTTT. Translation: CASSQSRGETGELFF.

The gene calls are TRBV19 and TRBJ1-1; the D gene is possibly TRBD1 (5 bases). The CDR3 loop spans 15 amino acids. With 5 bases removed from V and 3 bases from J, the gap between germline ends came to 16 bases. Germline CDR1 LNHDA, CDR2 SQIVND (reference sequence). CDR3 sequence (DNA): TGTGCCAGTAGTTTAACCCCAGGGTCCCACACTGAAGCTTTCTTT. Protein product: CASSLTPGSHTEAFF.

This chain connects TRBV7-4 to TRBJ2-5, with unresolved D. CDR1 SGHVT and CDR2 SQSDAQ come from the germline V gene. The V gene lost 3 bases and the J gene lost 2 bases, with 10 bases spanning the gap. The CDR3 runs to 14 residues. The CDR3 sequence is CASSLVLEQETQYF. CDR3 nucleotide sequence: TGTGCCAGCAGCTTGGTGTTGGAGCAAGAGACCCAGTACTTC.

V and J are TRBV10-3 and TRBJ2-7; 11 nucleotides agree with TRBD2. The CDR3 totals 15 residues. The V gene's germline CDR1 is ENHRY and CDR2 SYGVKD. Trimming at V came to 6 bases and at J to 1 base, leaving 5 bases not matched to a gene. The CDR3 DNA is TGTGCCATCAGAGTGGGACTAGCGGAATCCTACGAGCAGTACTTC. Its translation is CAIRVGLAESYEQYF.

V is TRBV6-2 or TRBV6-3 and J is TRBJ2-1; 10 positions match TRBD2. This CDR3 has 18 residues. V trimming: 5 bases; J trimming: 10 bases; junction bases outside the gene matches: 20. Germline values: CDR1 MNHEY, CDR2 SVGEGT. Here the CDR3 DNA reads TGTGCCAGCAGTCTCGGTCGGGACAAGCGGGGGGGAGATTTCGAGCAGTTCTTC. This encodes CASSLGRDKRGGDFEQFF.

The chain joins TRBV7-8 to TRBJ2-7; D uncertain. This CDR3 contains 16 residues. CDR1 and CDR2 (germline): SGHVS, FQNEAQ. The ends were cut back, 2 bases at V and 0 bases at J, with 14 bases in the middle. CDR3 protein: CASSLSVAKPSYEQYF. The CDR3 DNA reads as TGTGCCAGCAGCTTAAGTGTAGCAAAACCCTCCTACGAGCAGTACTTC. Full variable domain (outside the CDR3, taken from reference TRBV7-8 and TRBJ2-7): GAGVSQSPRYKVAKRGQDVALRCDPISGHVSLFWYQQALGQGPEFLTYFQNEAQLDKSGLPSDRFFAERPEGSVSTLKIQRTQQEDSAVYLCASSLSVAKPSYEQYFGPGTRLTVT.